This T cell receptor (beta chain) came from a study of T cell repertoires in cytomegalovirus infection. Across the study: Matching HLA type, along with CMV infection, was indicated by public TCR beta signatures. Study results and limitations: HLA-C-restricted CMV-specific TCR beta clonotypes were dominant in the ex vivo response.

This CDR3 has 12 amino acids. The germline CDR1 and CDR2 sequences are SGHVT and SQSDAQ. Trimming removed 1 base from V and 4 bases from J, with 4 bases in between. TCRdb called the reads again in MiXCR, with one record for every CDR3 protein. Here the sample spans over 100,000 distinct CDR3 sequences, over 9.5% being singletons. In this sample, this clonotype turned up a few times. The antigen is undetermined. The clonotype originates from a human donor in good health (CMV status not recorded). Some clones in this sample may be carry-over from other donors' samples. Material: PBMCs, sequenced either directly or after in vitro stimulation (not recorded which). The chain has TRBV7-4 and TRBJ1-2, with D hard to call. CDR3: CASSLGPYGYTF. CDR3 DNA sequence: TGTGCCAGCAGCTTAGGACCCTATGGCTACACCTTC.